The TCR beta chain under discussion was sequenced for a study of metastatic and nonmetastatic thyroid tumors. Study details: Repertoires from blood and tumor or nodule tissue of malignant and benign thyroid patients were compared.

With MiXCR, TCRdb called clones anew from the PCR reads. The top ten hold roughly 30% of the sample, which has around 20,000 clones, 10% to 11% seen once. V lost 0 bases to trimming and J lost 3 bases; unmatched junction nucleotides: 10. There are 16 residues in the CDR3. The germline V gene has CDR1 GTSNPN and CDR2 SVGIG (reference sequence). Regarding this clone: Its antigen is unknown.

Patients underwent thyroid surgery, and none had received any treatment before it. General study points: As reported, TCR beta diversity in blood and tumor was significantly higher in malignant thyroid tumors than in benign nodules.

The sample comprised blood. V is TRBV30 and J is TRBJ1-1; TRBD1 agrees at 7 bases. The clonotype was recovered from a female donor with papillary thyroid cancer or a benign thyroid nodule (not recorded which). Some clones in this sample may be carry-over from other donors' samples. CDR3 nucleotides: TGTGCCTGGAGTGTACGGGGCAGGGGGGTGGACACTGAAGCTTTCTTT. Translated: CAWSVRGRGVDTEAFF.